This T cell receptor (beta chain) stems from a study of blood T cell repertoires in COVID-19. Across the study: Material from acute and convalescent COVID-19 was sourced from the United States, Italy and Spain.

Methods used by the authors: Reference gene primer amplification in the assay estimated nucleated cell counts. The method was immunoSEQ multiplex PCR; TCRdb's version includes in-frame clones alone and lacks a portion of them. The V and J calls and clone size are taken from that table; D and trimming were inferred from the DNA. Of some 270,000 clones in the sample, about nine tenths were seen once. This CDR3 is built from 15 residues. Germline CDR1 and CDR2: SGHTA and FQGNSA. V was pared by 3 bases and J by 3 bases, with 12 bases between. This receptor was identified in an older woman who had recovered from COVID-19. The sample consisted of peripheral blood. This chain connects TRBV7-2 to TRBJ1-3; D is uncertain. CDR3 loop: CASSFQSGYGNTIYF. CDR3 bases: TGTGCCAGCAGCTTTCAGTCCGGGTATGGAAACACCATATATTTT.